This TCR beta chain was identified during a study of CD8+ T cells in alopecia areata. Study context: Oral tofacitinib (5 to 10 mg twice daily) was administered to treated patients.

Treatment denoted: oral pan-JAK inhibitor, 5-10 mg twice daily. This clone was counted between two and nine times. The same CDR3 arises from other DNA sequences in this sample as well. RNA extraction and reverse transcription yielded cDNA as sequencing template. Profiled with immunoSEQ multiplex PCR; TCRdb holds only in-frame clones, not every one. The sample has more than 200,000 clones, over 40% seen once. V was cut by 3 bases and J by 6 bases, with 9 bases left in between. This CDR3 is built from 13 residues. The germline gives CDR1 KGHSH, CDR2 LQKENI. The input for sequencing was CD4+ T cells sorted from blood, taken at approximately week 36, from a patient treated with tofacitinib. The receptor comes from a human donor with alopecia areata. This rearrangement joins TRBV18 to TRBJ1-5, with a weak D call TRBD1 (5 bases). CDR3 protein: CASSPGQGQPQHF. The CDR3 nucleotides read TGTGCCAGCTCACCGGGGCAGGGTCAGCCCCAGCATTTT.